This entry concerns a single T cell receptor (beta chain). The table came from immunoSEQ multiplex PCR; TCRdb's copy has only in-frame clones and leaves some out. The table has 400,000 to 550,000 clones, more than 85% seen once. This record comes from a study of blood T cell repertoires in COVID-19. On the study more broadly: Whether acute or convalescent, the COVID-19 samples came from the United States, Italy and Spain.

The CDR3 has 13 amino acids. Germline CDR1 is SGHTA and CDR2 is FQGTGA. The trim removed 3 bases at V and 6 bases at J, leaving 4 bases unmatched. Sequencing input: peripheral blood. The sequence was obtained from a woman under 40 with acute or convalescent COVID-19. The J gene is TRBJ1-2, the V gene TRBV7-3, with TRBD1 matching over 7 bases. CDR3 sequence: CASSLTGSHGYTF. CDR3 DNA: TGTGCCAGCAGCTTGACAGGGTCCCATGGCTACACCTTC.